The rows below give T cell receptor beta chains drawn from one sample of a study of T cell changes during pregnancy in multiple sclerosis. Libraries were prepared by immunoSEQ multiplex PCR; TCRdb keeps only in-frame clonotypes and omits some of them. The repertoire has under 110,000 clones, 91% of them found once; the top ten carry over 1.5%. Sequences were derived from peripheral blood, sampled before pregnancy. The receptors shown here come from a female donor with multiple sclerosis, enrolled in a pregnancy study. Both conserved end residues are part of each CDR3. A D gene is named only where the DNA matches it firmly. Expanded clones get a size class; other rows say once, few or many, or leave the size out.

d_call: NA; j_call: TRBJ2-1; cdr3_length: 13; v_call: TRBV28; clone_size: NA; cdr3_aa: CASSSSSYNEQFF; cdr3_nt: TGTGCCAGCAGTTCTAGCTCCTACAATGAGCAGTTCTTC
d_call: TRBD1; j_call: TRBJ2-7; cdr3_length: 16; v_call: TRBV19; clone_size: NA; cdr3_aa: CASSAGTGTISYEQYF; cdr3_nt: TGTGCCAGTAGTGCCGGGACAGGAACTATATCCTACGAGCAGTACTTC
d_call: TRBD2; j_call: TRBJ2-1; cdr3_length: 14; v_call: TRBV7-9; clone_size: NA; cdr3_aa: CASSLTTSSHEQFF; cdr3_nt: TGTGCCAGCAGCTTAACGACTAGCAGTCATGAGCAGTTCTTC
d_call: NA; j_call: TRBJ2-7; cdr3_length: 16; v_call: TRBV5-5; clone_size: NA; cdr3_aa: CASSSSGHFLSYEQYF; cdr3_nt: TGTGCCAGCAGCTCCTCGGGACACTTCCTTTCCTACGAGCAGTACTTC
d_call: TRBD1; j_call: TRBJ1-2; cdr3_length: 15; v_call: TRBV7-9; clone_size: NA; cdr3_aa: CASSSLRTGISGYTF; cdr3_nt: TGTGCCAGCAGCTCGCTCCGGACAGGGATTTCTGGCTACACCTTC
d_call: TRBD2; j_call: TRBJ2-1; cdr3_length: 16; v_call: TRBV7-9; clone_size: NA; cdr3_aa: CASSLELAGGPDEQFF; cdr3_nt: TGTGCCAGCAGCCTCGAACTAGCGGGAGGGCCCGATGAGCAGTTCTTC
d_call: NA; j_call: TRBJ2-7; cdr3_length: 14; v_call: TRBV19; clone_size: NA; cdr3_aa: CASSIGYDSGEQYF; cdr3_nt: TGTGCCAGTAGTATAGGTTATGATTCGGGCGAGCAGTACTTC
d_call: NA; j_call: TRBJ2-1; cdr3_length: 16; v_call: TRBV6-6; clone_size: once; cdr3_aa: CASSYFRGTRSDEQFF; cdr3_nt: TGTGCCAGCAGTTACTTCAGGGGGACTAGATCTGATGAGCAGTTCTTC
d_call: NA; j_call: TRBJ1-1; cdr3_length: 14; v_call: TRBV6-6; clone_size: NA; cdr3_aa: CASSYQGLGTEAFF; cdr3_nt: TGTGCCAGCAGTTACCAGGGGCTGGGCACTGAAGCTTTCTTT
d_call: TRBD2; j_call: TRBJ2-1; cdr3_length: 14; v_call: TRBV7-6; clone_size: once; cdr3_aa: CASSLARGGSEQFF; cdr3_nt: TGTGCCAGCAGCTTAGCACGGGGGGGCTCTGAGCAGTTCTTC
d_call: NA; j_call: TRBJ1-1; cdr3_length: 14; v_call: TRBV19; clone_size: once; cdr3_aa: CASSITTGPTEAFF; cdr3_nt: TGTGCCAGTAGTATAACGACAGGTCCCACTGAAGCTTTCTTT
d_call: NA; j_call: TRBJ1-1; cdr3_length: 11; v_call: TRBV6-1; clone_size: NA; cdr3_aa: CASSEPTEAFF; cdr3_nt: TGTGCCAGCAGTGAACCAACTGAAGCTTTCTTT
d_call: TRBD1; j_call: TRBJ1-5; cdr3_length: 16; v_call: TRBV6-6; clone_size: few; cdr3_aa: CASSSADRGGNQPQHF; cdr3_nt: TGTGCCAGCAGTTCCGCCGACAGGGGCGGCAATCAGCCCCAGCATTTT
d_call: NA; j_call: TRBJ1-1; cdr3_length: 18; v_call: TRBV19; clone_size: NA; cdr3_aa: CASTPRGPGGSENTEAFF; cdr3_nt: TGTGCCAGTACCCCCCGGGGACCGGGGGGCTCTGAAAACACTGAAGCTTTCTTT
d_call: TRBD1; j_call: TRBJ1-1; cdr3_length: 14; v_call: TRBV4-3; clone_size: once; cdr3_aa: CASTQGPGQGEAFF; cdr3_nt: TGCGCCAGCACCCAAGGACCGGGACAGGGTGAAGCTTTCTTT
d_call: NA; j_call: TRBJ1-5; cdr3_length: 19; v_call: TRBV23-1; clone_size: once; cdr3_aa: CASSQLDGRTVGGNQPQHF; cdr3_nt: TGCGCCAGCAGTCAATTAGACGGACGGACAGTCGGCGGAAATCAGCCCCAGCATTTT
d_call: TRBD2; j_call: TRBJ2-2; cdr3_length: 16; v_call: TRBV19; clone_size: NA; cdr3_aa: CASSRLAGGNTGELFF; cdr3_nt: TGTGCCAGTAGTCGACTAGCGGGAGGTAACACCGGGGAGCTGTTTTTT
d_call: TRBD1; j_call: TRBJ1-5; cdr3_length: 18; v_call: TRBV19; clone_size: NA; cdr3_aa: CASSRTGTGGSSNQPQHF; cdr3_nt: TGTGCCAGTAGCCGAACCGGGACAGGGGGCTCTAGCAATCAGCCCCAGCATTTT
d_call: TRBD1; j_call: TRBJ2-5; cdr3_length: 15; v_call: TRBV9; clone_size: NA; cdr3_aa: CASSAGTGTRETQYF; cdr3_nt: TGTGCCAGCAGCGCCGGGACAGGGACCCGAGAGACCCAGTACTTC
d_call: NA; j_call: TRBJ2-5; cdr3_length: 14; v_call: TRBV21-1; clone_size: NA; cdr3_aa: CAPEGGDYQETQYF; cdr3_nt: TGTGCCCCGGAAGGGGGAGACTACCAAGAGACCCAGTACTTC
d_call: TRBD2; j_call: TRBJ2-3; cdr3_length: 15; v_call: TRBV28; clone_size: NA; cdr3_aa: CAGWGGTGGPDTQYF; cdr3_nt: TGTGCCGGTTGGGGTGGGACGGGAGGGCCAGATACGCAGTATTTT
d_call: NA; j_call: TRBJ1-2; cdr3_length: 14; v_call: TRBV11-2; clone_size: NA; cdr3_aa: CASSTNRREGGYTF; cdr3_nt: TGTGCCAGCAGCACAAACCGGCGGGAAGGCGGCTACACCTTC
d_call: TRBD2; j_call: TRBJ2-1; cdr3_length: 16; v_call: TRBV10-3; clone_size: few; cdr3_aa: CAISSGTSGGDNEQFF; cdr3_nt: TGTGCCATCAGTTCAGGAACTAGCGGGGGTGACAATGAGCAGTTCTTC
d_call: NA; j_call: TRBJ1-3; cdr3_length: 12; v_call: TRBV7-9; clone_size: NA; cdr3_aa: CASSLGTSTIYF; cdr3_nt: TGTGCCAGCAGCCTAGGGACATCCACCATATATTTT
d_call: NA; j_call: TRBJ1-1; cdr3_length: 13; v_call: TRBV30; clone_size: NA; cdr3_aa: CAWSVSANTEAFF; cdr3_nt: TGTGCCTGGAGTGTGAGTGCGAACACTGAAGCTTTCTTT
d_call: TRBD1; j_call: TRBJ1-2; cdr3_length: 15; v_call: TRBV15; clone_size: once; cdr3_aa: CATSRDTGEASGYTF; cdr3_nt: TGTGCCACCAGCAGAGATACAGGGGAGGCTTCTGGCTACACCTTC
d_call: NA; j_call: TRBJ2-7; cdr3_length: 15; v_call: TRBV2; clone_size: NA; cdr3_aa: CASTGFGDPLYEQYF; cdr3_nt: TGTGCCAGCACAGGGTTTGGGGATCCCCTTTACGAGCAGTACTTC
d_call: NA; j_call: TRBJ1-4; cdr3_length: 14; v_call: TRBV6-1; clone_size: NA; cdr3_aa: CASSEHSPNEKLFF; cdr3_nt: TGTGCCAGCAGTGAGCACAGCCCCAATGAAAAACTGTTTTTT
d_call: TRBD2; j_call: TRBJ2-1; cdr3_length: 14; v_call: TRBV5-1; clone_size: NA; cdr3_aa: CASSLTLANNEQFF; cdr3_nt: TGCGCCAGCAGCTTGACACTAGCGAACAATGAGCAGTTCTTC
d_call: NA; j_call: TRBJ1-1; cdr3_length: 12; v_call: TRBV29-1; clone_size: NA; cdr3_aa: CSVVPGDTEAFF; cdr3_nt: TGCAGCGTTGTGCCGGGGGACACTGAAGCTTTCTTT
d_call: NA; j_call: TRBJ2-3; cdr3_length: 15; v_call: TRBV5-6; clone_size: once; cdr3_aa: CASSLEAGPPDTQYF; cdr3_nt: TGTGCCAGCAGCTTGGAGGCAGGGCCCCCAGATACGCAGTATTTT
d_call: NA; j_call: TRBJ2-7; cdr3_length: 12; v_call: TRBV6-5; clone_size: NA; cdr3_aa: CASSTPPYEQYF; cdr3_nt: TGTGCCAGCAGCACACCCCCCTACGAGCAGTACTTC
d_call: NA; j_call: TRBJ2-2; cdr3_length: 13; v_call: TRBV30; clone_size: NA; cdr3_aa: CAWSSRAAGELFF; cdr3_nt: TGTGCCTGGAGTTCGAGGGCGGCCGGGGAGCTGTTTTTT
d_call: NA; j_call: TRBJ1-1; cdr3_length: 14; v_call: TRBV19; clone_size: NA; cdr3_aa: CASTKTTRNTEAFF; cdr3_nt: TGTGCCAGTACTAAGACAACCCGGAACACTGAAGCTTTCTTT
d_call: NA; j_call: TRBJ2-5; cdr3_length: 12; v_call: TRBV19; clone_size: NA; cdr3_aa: CATSGDRETQYF; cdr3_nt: TGTGCCACTTCGGGGGATCGGGAGACCCAGTACTTC
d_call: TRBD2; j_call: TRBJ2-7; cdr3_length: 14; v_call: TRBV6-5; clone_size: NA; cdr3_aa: CASRRERGIIEQYF; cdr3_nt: TGTGCCAGCAGACGGGAGCGGGGTATTATAGAGCAGTACTTC
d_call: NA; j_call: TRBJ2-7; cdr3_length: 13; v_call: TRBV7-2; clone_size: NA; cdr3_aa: CASSLANGYEQYF; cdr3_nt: TGTGCCAGCAGCTTAGCCAACGGGTACGAGCAGTACTTC
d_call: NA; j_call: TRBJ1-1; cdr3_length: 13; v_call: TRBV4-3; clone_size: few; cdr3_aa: CASSLRENTEAFF; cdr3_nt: TGCGCCAGCAGCCTGCGGGAGAACACTGAAGCTTTCTTT
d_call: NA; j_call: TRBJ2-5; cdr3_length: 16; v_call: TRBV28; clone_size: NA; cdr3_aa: CASSSRVRDTEETQYF; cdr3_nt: TGTGCCAGCAGTTCACGCGTCCGGGACACCGAAGAGACCCAGTACTTC
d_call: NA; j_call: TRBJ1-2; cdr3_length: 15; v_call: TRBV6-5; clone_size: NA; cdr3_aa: CASSYRRGANYGYTF; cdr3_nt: TGTGCCAGCAGTTACCGCAGGGGTGCTAACTATGGCTACACCTTC
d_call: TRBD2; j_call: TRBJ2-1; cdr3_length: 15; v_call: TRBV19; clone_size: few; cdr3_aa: CASSSSGTRSWEQFF; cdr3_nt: TGTGCCAGTAGTTCTTCCGGGACTAGAAGTTGGGAGCAGTTCTTC
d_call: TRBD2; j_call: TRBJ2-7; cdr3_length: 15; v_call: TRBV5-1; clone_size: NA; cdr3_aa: CASSLSGKKDYEQYF; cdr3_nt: TGCGCCAGCAGCTTGAGCGGGAAGAAGGATTACGAGCAGTACTTC
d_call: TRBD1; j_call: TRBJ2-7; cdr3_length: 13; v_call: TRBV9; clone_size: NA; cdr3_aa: CASAPGQGYEQYF; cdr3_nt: TGTGCCAGCGCACCGGGACAGGGCTACGAGCAGTACTTC
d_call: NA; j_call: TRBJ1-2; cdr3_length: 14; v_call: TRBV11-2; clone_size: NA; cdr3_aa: CASSLANRNYGYTF; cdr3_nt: TGTGCCAGCAGCTTAGCAAACAGGAACTATGGCTACACCTTC
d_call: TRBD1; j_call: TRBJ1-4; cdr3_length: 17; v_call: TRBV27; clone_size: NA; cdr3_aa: CASSVQGALGTNEKLFF; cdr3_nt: TGTGCCAGCAGCGTACAGGGGGCGCTGGGAACTAATGAAAAACTGTTTTTT
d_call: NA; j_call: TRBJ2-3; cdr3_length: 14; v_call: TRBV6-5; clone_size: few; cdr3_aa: CASRIFARTDTQYF; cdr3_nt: TGTGCCAGCAGGATTTTCGCTAGAACAGATACGCAGTATTTT
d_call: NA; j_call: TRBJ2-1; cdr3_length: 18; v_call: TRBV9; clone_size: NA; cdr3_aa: CASSVVQGMTGGGGEQFF; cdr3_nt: TGTGCCAGCAGCGTAGTTCAGGGGATGACGGGGGGCGGGGGTGAGCAGTTCTTC
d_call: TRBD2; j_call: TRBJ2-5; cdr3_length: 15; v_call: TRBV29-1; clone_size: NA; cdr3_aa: CSVKAGGRHKETQYF; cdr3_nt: TGCAGCGTTAAAGCGGGGGGCCGTCATAAAGAGACCCAGTACTTC
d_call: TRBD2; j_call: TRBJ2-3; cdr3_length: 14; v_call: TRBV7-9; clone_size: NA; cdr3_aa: CASSRAGVTDTQYF; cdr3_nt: TGTGCCAGCAGCCGTGCGGGAGTCACAGATACGCAGTATTTT